Here is one T cell receptor (beta chain) with its context. Clinical history reported by participants formed the basis on which cohorts were assigned. As processed by the authors: Amplifying reference gene primers gave estimates of nucleated cell counts. The method was immunoSEQ multiplex PCR; TCRdb's version includes in-frame clones alone and lacks a portion of them. Clone size and V and J calls were adopted from that table, with D and trimming inferred from the DNA. Of about 180,000 clones in the sample, 89% are singletons; the top ten hold approximately 2.5%. This sample was taken from a study of blood T cell repertoires in COVID-19. On the study more broadly: The United States, Italy and Spain provided the acute and convalescent COVID-19 samples. Sample material is recorded as cDNA or gDNA derived from T cells, B-cell-depleted T cells, or PBMCs.

Sequenced sample: PBMCs or T cells enriched from blood (not recorded which). This receptor was identified in a woman aged 40 to 50 with acute COVID-19.

The CDR3 sequence is CASPRGGTDTQYF. For the CDR3, the DNA is TGTGCCAGCCCCAGGGGGGGCACAGATACGCAGTATTTT. This sequence joins TRBV6-5 and TRBJ2-3, with D tentatively TRBD1 (7 bases). V was cut by 8 bases and J by 1 base, with 10 bases left in between. Per the germline V gene, CDR1 is MNHEY and CDR2 is SVGAGI. The CDR3 totals 13 residues.